Ten or more counts support the clone carrying this T cell receptor (beta chain). Its antigen is not identified. The data originate from a study of metastatic and nonmetastatic thyroid tumors. In the study overall: A comparison of repertoires was made across blood and tumor or nodule tissue from malignant and benign thyroid patients.

Original processing methods: CDR3 was compared across clinicopathological groups, and the resulting differences were used to build a distant-metastasis classifier for papillary thyroid cancer. TCRdb redid the clone calls on the PCR reads using MiXCR. These V and J calls are TCRdb output, not the study's own analysis. Of roughly 40,000 clones listed, about an eighth are singletons. Study observations and caveats: Benign nodules were reported to have significantly lower TCR beta diversity than malignant thyroid tumors, in blood and tumor.

None of the patients had undergone any treatment ahead of thyroid surgery. The receptor was isolated from a male donor with papillary thyroid cancer or a benign thyroid nodule (not recorded which). Some clones in this sample may be carry-over from other donors' samples. Sample: blood.

CDR3 sequence: CASSPGYRVLSYNSPLHF. The CDR3 region has the DNA TGCGCCAGCAGCCCAGGTTACAGGGTCCTATCCTATAATTCACCCCTCCACTTT. This chain uses TRBV5-1 with TRBJ1-6; D is perhaps TRBD1 (6 bases). The CDR3 spans 18 residues. The germline V gene encodes CDR1 SGHRS and CDR2 YFSETQ. Trimming pared 4 bases from V and 1 base from J, leaving 18 bases between. The variable domain in full, completed from reference TRBV5-1 and TRBJ1-6, reads KAGVTQTPRYLIKTRGQQVTLSCSPISGHRSVSWYQQTPGQGLQFLFEYFSETQRNKGNFPGRFSGRQFSNSRSEMNVSTLELGDSALYLCASSPGYRVLSYNSPLHFGNGTRLTVT.